A single sample gave rise to the 18 T cell receptor beta chains below, sequenced in a study of blood T cell repertoires in COVID-19. Sequencing used immunoSEQ multiplex PCR; TCRdb keeps in-frame clones, though not all of them. The sample has about 160,000 clones, 80% to 90% seen once. Sequencing input: peripheral blood. These receptors were obtained from a young man with COVID-19, enrolled during active disease.

The CDR3 DNA is TGTGCCAGCAGTCCACAGGGGAACTATGGCTACACCTTC. Translating gives CASSPQGNYGYTF. The rearrangement joins TRBV6-2 or TRBV6-3 to TRBJ1-2, with TRBD1 matching 7 bases. With 5 bases clipped from V and 2 bases from J, the junction kept 2 bases outside the gene matches. Germline lookup yields CDR1 MNHEY and CDR2 SVGEGT. This CDR3 spans 13 amino acids.

The rearrangement links TRBV4-1 to TRBJ2-3; the D gene is possibly TRBD2 (5 bases). Trimming removed 5 bases from V and 4 bases from J, with 22 bases in between. CDR1 is MGHRA and CDR2 is YSYEKL in the germline V gene. CDR3 length: 17 amino acids. The CDR3 sequence: CASSFWPKLRASDTQYF. Written as DNA, the CDR3 is TGCGCCAGCAGCTTTTGGCCCAAGTTGCGGGCCTCAGATACGCAGTATTTT.

The rearrangement links TRBV19 to TRBJ2-1, with 11 bases identical to TRBD1. The V gene end was trimmed by 6 bases and the J gene end by 4 bases; junction bases not matched to a gene: 5. Germline loops: CDR1 LNHDA, CDR2 SQIVND (reference sequence). The CDR3 is 15 amino acids. The CDR3 DNA reads as TGTGCCAGTAGCCCGGGGACAGGGGGGTACAATGAGCAGTTCTTC. The encoded protein is CASSPGTGGYNEQFF. The full variable domain, rest sourced from reference TRBV19 and TRBJ2-1, is DGGITQSPKYLFRKEGQNVTLSCEQNLNHDAMYWYRQDPGQGLRLIYYSQIVNDFQKGDIAEGYSVSREKKESFPLTVTSAQKNPTAFYLCASSPGTGGYNEQFFGPGTRLTVL.

The rearrangement joins TRBV13 to TRBJ2-7; TRBD2 aligns across 10 bases. The CDR3 extends over 16 amino acids. J was trimmed by 4 bases and V by 2 bases; bases with no gene match: 8. Germline CDR1 and CDR2: PRHDT and FYEKMQ (reference sequence). The chain's CDR3 is CASSLRSSGRRYEQYF. The CDR3 region has the DNA TGTGCCAGCAGCTTACGTTCTAGCGGGAGAAGGTACGAGCAGTACTTC.

The gene calls are TRBV9 and TRBJ1-2; unclear D gene. CDR1 SGDLS and CDR2 YYNGEE come from the germline V gene. Between the trimmed V and J ends, which lost 4 bases and 4 bases, there was a span of 17 bases. This CDR3 comprises 15 residues. In DNA, the CDR3 is TGTGCCAGCAGCCCCGGAGGGAGGGCGGTCTATGGCTACACCTTC. Translating gives CASSPGGRAVYGYTF. Full variable domain (missing parts from reference TRBV9 and TRBJ1-2): DSGVTQTPKHLITATGQRVTLRCSPRSGDLSVYWYQQSLDQGLQFLIQYYNGEERAKGNILERFSAQQFPDLHSELNLSSLELGDSALYFCASSPGGRAVYGYTFGSGTRLTVV.

The rearrangement joins TRBV24-1 to TRBJ1-1; TRBD1 aligns across 7 bases. CDR3 length: 13 amino acids. Germline V gene lookup returns CDR1 KGHDR and CDR2 SFDVKD. V lost 9 bases to trimming and J lost 3 bases; unmatched junction nucleotides: 6. The CDR3: CATARGDDTEAFF. CDR3 DNA: TGTGCCACCGCCAGGGGGGATGACACTGAAGCTTTCTTT.

V and J are TRBV7-2 and TRBJ2-1; 12 bases line up with TRBD1. CDR3 length: 16 residues. The V gene end was trimmed by 1 base and the J gene end by 10 bases; junction bases not matched to a gene: 8. The germline V gene encodes CDR1 SGHTA and CDR2 FQGNSA. Written as DNA, the CDR3 is TGTGCCAGCAGCTTAGGAGGGACAGGGGGCAATCCAGAGCAGTTCTTC. It specifies CASSLGGTGGNPEQFF.

The chain combines TRBV7-8 with TRBJ1-2; the match to TRBD1 covers 11 bases. Germline trimming cut 5 bases from V and 8 bases from J; bases unmatched to any gene: 7. Germline CDR1 SGHVS, CDR2 FQNEAQ. CDR3 size: 14 residues. Here the CDR3 reads CASSGRTGGRGYTF. Here the CDR3 DNA reads TGTGCCAGCAGCGGACGGACAGGGGGCCGGGGCTACACCTTC.

The chain is built from TRBV7-6 and TRBJ2-7, with D possibly TRBD1 on 6 matching bases. V dropped 3 bases and J dropped 5 bases, with 17 bases sitting between them. The CDR3 runs 15 residues. Germline CDR1 SGHVS, CDR2 FNYEAQ. CDR3 nucleotide sequence: TGTGCCAGCAGCTTGGTACAGGGTCCAGTCGACGAGCAGTACTTC. Residues: CASSLVQGPVDEQYF.

The CDR3 DNA follows: TGTGCCATTTCGGACAGGGGGACCACAGATACGCAGTATTTT. Its translation: CAISDRGTTDTQYF. The chain is built from TRBV19 and TRBJ2-3, with TRBD1 identical over 10 bases. Per the germline V gene, CDR1 is LNHDA and CDR2 is SQIVND (reference sequence). J was trimmed by 2 bases and V by 10 bases; bases with no gene match: 6. The CDR3 is 14 residues long.

The chain combines TRBV10-1 with TRBJ2-1; possibly TRBD1 for D (5 bases). The V gene's germline CDR1 is WNHNN and CDR2 SYGVQD (reference sequence). There are 14 residues in the CDR3. Trimming took off 1 base at V and 5 bases at J, with 9 bases between the two ends. CDR3 coding DNA: TGCGCCAGCAGTGAGTGGACATCCAACAATGAGCAGTTCTTC. Residues: CASSEWTSNNEQFF.

This rearrangement joins TRBV24-1 to TRBJ2-3, with 9 bases that match TRBD1. Germline-derived CDR1 and CDR2 are KGHDR and SFDVKD. Unmatched junction bases numbered 7, after V lost 5 bases and J lost 5 bases. The CDR3 length is 15 residues. CDR3 amino acids: CATSGPGTGIDTQYF. The CDR3 region has the DNA TGTGCCACCAGTGGTCCCGGGACAGGGATAGATACGCAGTATTTT.

This chain joins TRBV25-1 and TRBJ1-2; perhaps TRBD1 as D (5 bases). V lost 4 bases to trimming and J lost 3 bases, with 12 bases between them. The CDR3 is 14 amino acids. The germline CDR1 and CDR2 sequences are MGHDK and SYGVNS. In nucleotides, the CDR3 is TGTGCCAGCAGTGCGCCGGGGGGGGACTATGGCTACACCTTC. Translating gives CASSAPGGDYGYTF.

CDR3 in DNA: TGTGCCAGCAGCCAAAGGGAGAGCGGGAGCTTGTATCGCGAGACCCAGTACTTC. It is translated as CASSQRESGSLYRETQYF. The rearrangement links TRBV14 to TRBJ2-5, with 8 bases that match TRBD2. This CDR3 region has 18 residues. The V gene's germline CDR1 is SGHDN and CDR2 FVKESK. The ends lost 2 bases at V and 5 bases at J; junction bases unmatched: 16.

V is TRBV6-6 and J is TRBJ2-7; D may be TRBD2 (5 bases). The CDR3 runs to 13 residues. V lost 5 bases to trimming and J lost 2 bases, with 10 bases between them. Germline CDR1 and CDR2: MNHNY and SVGAGI (reference sequence). The CDR3 coding sequence is TGTGCCAGCAGTCCCCGGGGAACCTACGAGCAGTACTTC. It codes for CASSPRGTYEQYF.

V gene TRBV24-1 combines with J gene TRBJ1-2, with D unclear. CDR3 length: 12 residues. V lost 3 bases to trimming and J lost 7 bases, with 8 bases between them. The germline V gene has CDR1 KGHDR and CDR2 SFDVKD. CDR3 sequence (DNA): TGTGCCACCAGTGATCCCAAATTTGGCTACACCTTC. Protein sequence: CATSDPKFGYTF.

This clone was observed a single time. The V and J genes are TRBV7-8 and TRBJ2-1, with D tentatively TRBD2 (5 bases). V lost 5 bases to trimming and J lost 9 bases, with 11 bases between them. Germline CDR1 SGHVS, CDR2 FQNEAQ. The CDR3 totals 12 residues. CDR3 coding DNA: TGTGCCAGCAGCCGTCATGGGAGTGAGCAGTTCTTC. It encodes CASSRHGSEQFF.

V usage is TRBV7-3 and J usage is TRBJ2-1; 9 nucleotides match TRBD2. V was pared by 5 bases and J by 0 bases, with 5 bases of the junction left unmatched. Germline CDR1 reads SGHTA; CDR2 reads FQGTGA. The CDR3 loop spans 16 amino acids. The CDR3 loop is CASSRSGRDSYNEQFF. DNA of the CDR3: TGTGCCAGCAGCCGTAGCGGGAGAGACTCCTACAATGAGCAGTTCTTC.